This TCR beta chain originates from a study of blood T cell repertoires in COVID-19. Across the study: Donors in the United States, Italy and Spain gave samples during acute or convalescent COVID-19.

Source study methods: Counts of nucleated cells, estimated from reference gene primer amplification, were obtained. Clones were read by immunoSEQ multiplex PCR, and TCRdb kept only the in-frame ones, dropping some. Clone size and the V and J calls come from that table; the DNA yielded D and trimming. The sample lists 150,000 or so clones, 80% seen once, with about an eighth in the top ten. This sequence originates from a man in his fifties or sixties with active or convalescent COVID-19. Input material: peripheral blood.

The CDR3 sequence: CASSRTGESTNEKLFF. The CDR3 nucleotides are TGTGCCAGCAGCAGGACAGGGGAGTCAACTAATGAAAAACTGTTTTTT. V gene TRBV5-6 combines with J gene TRBJ1-4; 9 nucleotides agree with TRBD1. Germline V gene data show CDR1 as SGHDT and CDR2 as YYEEEE. V trimming: 4 bases; J trimming: 0 bases; junction bases outside the gene matches: 4. This CDR3 comprises 16 residues.